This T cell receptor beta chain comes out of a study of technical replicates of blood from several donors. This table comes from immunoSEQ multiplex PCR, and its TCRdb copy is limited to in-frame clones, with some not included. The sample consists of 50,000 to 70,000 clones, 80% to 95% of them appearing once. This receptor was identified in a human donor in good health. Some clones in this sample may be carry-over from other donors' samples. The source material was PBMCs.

CDR3 bases: TGTGCTAGTGCTGCTAGCGGGGCGGCCGGGGAGCTGTTTTTT. This gives the protein CASAASGAAGELFF. The gene calls are TRBV12-5 and TRBJ2-2; 9 positions agree with TRBD2. V was clipped by 7 bases and J by 6 bases; unmatched bases: 6. CDR3 length equals 14 residues. Germline V gene lookup returns CDR1 LGHNT and CDR2 FRNRAP.